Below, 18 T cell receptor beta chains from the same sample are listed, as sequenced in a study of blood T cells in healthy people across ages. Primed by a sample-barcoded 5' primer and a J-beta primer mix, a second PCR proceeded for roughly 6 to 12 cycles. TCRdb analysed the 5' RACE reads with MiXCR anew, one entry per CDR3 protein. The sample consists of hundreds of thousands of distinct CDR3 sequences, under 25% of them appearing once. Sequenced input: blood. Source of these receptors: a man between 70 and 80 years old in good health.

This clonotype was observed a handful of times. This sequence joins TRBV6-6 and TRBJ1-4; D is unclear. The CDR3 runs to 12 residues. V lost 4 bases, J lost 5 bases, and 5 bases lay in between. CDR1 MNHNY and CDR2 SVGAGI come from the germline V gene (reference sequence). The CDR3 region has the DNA TGTGCCAGCAGTTTTGAGAATGAAAAACTGTTTTTT. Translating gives CASSFENEKLFF.

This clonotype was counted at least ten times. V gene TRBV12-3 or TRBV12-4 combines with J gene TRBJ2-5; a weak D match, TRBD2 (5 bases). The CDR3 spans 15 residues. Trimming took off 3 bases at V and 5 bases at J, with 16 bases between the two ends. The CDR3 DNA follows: TGTGCCAGCAGTTTCGGTCGGGGTTCGTCGGAGACCCAGTACTTC. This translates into CASSFGRGSSETQYF.

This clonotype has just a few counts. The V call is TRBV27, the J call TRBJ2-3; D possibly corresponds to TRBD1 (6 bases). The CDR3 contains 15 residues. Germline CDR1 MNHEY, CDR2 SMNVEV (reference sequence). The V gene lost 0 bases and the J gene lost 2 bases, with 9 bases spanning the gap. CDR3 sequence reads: CASSLSQGYTDTQYF. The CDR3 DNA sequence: TGTGCCAGCAGTTTATCCCAGGGGTACACAGATACGCAGTATTTT.

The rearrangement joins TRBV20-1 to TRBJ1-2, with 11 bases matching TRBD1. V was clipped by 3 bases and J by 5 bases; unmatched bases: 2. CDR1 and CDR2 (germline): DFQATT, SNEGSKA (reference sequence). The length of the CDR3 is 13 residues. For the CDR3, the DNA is TGCAGTGCTAGGGACAGGGGGCCTTATGGCTACACCTTC. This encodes CSARDRGPYGYTF.

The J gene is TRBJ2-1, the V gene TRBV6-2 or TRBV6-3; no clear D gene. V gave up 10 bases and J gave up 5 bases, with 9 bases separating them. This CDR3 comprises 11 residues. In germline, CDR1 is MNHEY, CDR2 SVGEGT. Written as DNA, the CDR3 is TGTGCCACCAACGGAAACAATGAGCAGTTCTTC. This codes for CATNGNNEQFF.

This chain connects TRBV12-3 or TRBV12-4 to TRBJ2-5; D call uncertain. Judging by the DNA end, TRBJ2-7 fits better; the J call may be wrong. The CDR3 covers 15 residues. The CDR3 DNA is TGTGCCAGCAGTCCCGCCCGGCTGGGGTCCTACGAGCAGTACTTC. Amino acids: CASSPARLGSYEQYF.

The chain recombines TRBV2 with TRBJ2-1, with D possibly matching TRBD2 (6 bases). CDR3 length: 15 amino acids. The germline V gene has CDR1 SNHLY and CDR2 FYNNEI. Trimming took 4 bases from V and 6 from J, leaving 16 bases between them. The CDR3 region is CASSGGLPPGNEQFF. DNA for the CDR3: TGTGCCAGCAGTGGGGGACTGCCCCCTGGCAATGAGCAGTTCTTC.

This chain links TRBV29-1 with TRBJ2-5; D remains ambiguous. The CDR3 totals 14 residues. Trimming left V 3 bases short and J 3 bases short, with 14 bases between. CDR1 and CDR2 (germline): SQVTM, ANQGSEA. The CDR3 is CSVDGETLKETQYF. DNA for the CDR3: TGCAGCGTTGATGGCGAGACCCTAAAAGAGACCCAGTACTTC. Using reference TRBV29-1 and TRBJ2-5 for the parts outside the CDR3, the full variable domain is SAVISQKPSRDICQRGTSLTIQCQVDSQVTMMFWYRQQPGQSLTLIATANQGSEATYESGFVIDKFPISRPNLTFSTLTVSNMSPEDSSIYLCSVDGETLKETQYFGPGTRLLVL.

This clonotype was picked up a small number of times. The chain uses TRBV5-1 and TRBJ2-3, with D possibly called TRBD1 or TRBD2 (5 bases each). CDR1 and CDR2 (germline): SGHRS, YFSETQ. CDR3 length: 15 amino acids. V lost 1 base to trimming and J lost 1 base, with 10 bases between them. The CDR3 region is CASSLRGAGTDTQYF. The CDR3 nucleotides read TGCGCCAGCAGCTTGCGGGGCGCGGGCACAGATACGCAGTATTTT.

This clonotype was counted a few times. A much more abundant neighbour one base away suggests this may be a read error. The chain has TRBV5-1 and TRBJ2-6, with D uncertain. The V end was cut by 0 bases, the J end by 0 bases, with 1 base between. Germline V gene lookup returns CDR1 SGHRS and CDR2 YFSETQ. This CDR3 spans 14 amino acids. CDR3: CASSLASGANVLTF. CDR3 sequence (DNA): TGCGCCAGCAGCTTGGCCTCTGGGGCCAACGTCCTGACTTTC.

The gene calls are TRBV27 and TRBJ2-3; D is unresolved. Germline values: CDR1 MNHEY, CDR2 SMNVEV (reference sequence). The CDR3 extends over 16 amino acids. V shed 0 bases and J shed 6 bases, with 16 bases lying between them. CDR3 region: CASSLSISASHDTQYF. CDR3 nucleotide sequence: TGTGCCAGCAGTTTATCGATCTCGGCATCACACGATACGCAGTATTTT.

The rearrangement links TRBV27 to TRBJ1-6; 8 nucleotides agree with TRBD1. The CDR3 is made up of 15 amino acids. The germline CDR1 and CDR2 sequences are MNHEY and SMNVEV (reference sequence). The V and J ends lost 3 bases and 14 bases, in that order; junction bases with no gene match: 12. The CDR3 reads CASSLVTGVRQTLHF. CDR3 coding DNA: TGTGCCAGCAGTTTGGTGACAGGGGTCCGACAAACCCTCCACTTT.

CDR3 loop: CSASWLAENPYNEQFF. The CDR3 coding sequence is TGCAGTGCTAGTTGGCTAGCGGAGAACCCCTACAATGAGCAGTTCTTC. The chain uses TRBV20-1 and TRBJ2-1; 7 nucleotides align to TRBD2. V shed 3 bases, J shed 2 bases, and the junction held 10 bases outside the gene matches. Germline CDR1 is DFQATT and CDR2 is SNEGSKA (reference sequence). There are 16 residues in the CDR3.

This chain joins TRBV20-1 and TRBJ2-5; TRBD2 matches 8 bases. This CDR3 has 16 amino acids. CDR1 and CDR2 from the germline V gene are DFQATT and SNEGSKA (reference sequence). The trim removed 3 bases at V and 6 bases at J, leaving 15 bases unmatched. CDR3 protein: CSASGPGLDSWKTQYF. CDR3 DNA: TGCAGTGCTAGCGGTCCGGGACTAGATAGTTGGAAGACCCAGTACTTC.

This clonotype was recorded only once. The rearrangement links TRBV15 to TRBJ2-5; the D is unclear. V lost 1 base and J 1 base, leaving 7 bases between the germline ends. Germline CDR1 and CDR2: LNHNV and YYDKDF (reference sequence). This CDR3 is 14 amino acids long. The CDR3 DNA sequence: TGTGCCACCAGCAGAGCTGAGCTCCAAGAGACCCAGTACTTC. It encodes CATSRAELQETQYF.

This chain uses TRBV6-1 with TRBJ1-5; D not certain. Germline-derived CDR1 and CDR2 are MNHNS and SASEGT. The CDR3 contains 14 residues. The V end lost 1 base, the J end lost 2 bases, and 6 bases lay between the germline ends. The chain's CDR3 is CASSEGPRNQPQHF. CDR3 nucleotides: TGTGCCAGCAGTGAAGGGCCGCGCAATCAGCCCCAGCATTTT.

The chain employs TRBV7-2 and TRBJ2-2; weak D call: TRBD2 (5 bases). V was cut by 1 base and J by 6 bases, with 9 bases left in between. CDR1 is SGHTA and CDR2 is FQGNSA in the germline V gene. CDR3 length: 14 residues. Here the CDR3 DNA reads TGTGCCAGCAGCTTAGGACTAAACGCCGGGGAGCTGTTTTTT. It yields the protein CASSLGLNAGELFF.

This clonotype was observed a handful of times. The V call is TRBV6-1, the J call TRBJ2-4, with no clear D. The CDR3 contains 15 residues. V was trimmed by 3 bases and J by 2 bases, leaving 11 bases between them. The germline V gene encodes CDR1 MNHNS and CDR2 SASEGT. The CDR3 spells CASSDSLGTKNIQYF. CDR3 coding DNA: TGTGCCAGCAGTGACAGCCTTGGGACCAAAAACATTCAGTACTTC.